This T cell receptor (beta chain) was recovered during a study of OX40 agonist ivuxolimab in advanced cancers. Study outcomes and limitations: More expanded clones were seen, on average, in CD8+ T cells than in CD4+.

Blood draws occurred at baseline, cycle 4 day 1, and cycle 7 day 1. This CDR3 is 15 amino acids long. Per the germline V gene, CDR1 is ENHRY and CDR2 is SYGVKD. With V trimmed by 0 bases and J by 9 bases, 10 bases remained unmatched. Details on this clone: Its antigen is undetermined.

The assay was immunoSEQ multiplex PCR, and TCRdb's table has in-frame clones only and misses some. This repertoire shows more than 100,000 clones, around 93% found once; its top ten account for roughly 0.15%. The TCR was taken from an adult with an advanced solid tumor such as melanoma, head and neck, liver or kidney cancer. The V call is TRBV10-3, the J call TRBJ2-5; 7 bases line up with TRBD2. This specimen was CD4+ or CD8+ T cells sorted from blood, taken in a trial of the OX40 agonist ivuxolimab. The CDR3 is CAISESPSGGAAQYF. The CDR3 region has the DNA TGTGCCATCAGTGAGTCCCCTAGCGGAGGCGCGGCCCAGTACTTC.